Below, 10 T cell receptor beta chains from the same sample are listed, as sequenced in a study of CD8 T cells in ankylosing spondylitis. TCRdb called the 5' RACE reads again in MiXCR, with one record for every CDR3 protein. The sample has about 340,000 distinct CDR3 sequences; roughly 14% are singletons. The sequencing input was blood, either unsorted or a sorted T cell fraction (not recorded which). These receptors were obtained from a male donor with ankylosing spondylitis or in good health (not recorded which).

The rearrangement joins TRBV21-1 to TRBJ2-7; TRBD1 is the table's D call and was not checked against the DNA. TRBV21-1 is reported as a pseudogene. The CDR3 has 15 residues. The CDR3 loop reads CASSSPLGGAYEQYF. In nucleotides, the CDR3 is TGTGCCAGCAGCTCCCCCTTAGGGGGGGCCTACGAGCAGTACTTC.

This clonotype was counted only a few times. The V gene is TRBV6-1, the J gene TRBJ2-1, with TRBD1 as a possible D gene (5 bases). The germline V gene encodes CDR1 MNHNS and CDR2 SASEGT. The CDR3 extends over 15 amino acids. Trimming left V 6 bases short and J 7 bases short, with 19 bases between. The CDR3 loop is CASSLDRTQGNEQFF. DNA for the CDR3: TGTGCCAGCAGCCTCGACAGAACACAAGGGAATGAGCAGTTCTTC.

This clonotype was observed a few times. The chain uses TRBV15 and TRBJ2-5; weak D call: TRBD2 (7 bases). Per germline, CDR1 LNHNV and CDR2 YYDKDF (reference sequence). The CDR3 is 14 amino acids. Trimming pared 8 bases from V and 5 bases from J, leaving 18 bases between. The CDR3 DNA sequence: TGTGCCACCGGGTTGGGGGGGCTCGAGGAGACCCAGTACTTC. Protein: CATGLGGLEETQYF.

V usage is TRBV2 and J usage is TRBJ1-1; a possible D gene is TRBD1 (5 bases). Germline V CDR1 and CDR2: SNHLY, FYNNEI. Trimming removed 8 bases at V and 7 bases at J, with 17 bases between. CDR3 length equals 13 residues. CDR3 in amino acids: CASCGQGGGEAFF. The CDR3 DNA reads TGTGCCAGCTGCGGGCAGGGAGGAGGTGAAGCTTTCTTT.

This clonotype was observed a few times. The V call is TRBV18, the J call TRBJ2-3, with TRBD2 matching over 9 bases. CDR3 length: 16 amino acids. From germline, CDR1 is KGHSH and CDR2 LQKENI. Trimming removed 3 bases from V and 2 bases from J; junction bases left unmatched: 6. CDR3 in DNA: TGTGCCAGCTCACCCCGACTAGCGGATCTCACAGATACGCAGTATTTT. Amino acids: CASSPRLADLTDTQYF.

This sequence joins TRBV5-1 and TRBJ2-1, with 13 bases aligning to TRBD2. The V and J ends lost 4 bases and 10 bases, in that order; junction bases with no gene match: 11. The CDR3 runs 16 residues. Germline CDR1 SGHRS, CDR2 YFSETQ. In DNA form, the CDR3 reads TGCGCCAGCAGCCTCAGGGGTGGACTAGCGGGAGTCGAGCAGTTCTTC. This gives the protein CASSLRGGLAGVEQFF.

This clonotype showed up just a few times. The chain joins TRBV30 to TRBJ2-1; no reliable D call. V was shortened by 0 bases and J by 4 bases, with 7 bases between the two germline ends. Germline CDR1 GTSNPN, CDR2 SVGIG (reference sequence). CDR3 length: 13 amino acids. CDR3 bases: TGTGCCTGGAGTGTAGGGTCGTACAATGAGCAGTTCTTC. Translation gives CAWSVGSYNEQFF.

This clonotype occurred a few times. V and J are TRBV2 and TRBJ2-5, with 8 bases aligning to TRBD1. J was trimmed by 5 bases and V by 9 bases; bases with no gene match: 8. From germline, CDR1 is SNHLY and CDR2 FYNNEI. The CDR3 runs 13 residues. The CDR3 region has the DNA TGTGCCAGTTGGACAGGGAGGACGGAGACCCAGTACTTC. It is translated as CASWTGRTETQYF.

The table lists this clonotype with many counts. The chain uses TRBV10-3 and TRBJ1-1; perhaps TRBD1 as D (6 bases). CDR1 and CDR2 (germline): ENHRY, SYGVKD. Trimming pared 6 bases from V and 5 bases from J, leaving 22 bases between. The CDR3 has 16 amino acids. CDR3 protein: CAIRREDRPFETEAFF. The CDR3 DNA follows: TGTGCCATCAGACGCGAAGACAGGCCTTTCGAGACTGAAGCTTTCTTT.

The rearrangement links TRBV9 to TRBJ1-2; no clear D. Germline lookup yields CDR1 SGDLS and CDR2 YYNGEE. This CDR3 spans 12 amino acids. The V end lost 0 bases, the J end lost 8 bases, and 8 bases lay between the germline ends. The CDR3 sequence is CASSVEGWGYTF. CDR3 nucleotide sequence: TGTGCCAGCAGCGTAGAGGGTTGGGGCTACACCTTC. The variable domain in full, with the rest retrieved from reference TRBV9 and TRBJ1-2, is DSGVTQTPKHLITATGQRVTLRCSPRSGDLSVYWYQQSLDQGLQFLIQYYNGEERAKGNILERFSAQQFPDLHSELNLSSLELGDSALYFCASSVEGWGYTFGSGTRLTVV.